This T cell receptor (beta chain) was identified during a study of T cell repertoires in cytomegalovirus infection. Study information: Public signatures in TCR beta pointed to CMV infection and matching HLA type. Study results and caveats: Carriers of CMV and the relevant HLA type were discriminated by public TCR beta frequency.

TCRdb independently ran MiXCR on the reads; one entry per CDR3 protein. Of about 310,000 distinct CDR3 sequences detected, roughly 16% appear once; the ten largest clones hold about 12%. There are many counts of this clonotype. Its antigen remains unidentified. The germline CDR1 and CDR2 sequences are SEHNR and FQNEAQ (reference sequence). The V gene lost 1 base and the J gene lost 2 bases, with 15 bases spanning the gap. The CDR3 has 16 amino acids. The receptor comes from a human donor in good health (CMV status not recorded). Some clones in this sample may be carry-over from other donors' samples. This chain links TRBV7-9 with TRBJ2-7; tentatively, D is TRBD2 (5 bases). Source material: PBMCs. In DNA, the CDR3 is TGTGCCAGCAGCTTAGGAAGATTGGACTTCCCCTACGAGCAGTACTTC. This sequence encodes CASSLGRLDFPYEQYF.